The entry that follows covers one T cell receptor beta chain sequence. The entry originates in a study of PD-L1 blockade in urothelial cancer. Study information: Anywhere from 0 to 3 prior chemotherapy regimens had been received by patients. Peripheral blood specimens exhibited a median yield of approximately 150,000 T cells. Blood was subjected to analysis at 3 weeks (second dose) and 6 weeks following treatment start.

PCRs were each spiked with synthetic TCR analog templates. The table came from immunoSEQ multiplex PCR; TCRdb's copy has only in-frame clones and leaves some out. The profile shows about 39,000 clones, 80% to 90% of them singletons. Trimming removed 4 bases from V and 9 bases from J; junction bases left unmatched: 4. This CDR3 has 14 residues. CDR1 is SGHTA and CDR2 is FQGTGA in the germline V gene. The receptor's source is a man aged 60 to 69 with urothelial cancer. V is TRBV7-3 and J is TRBJ1-6; 9 bases line up with TRBD1. The sample in question was PBMCs, obtained around atezolizumab (anti-PD-L1) treatment. CDR3 in amino acids: CASSSGQGVSPLHF. The CDR3 coding sequence is TGTGCCAGCAGCTCGGGACAGGGAGTTTCACCCCTCCACTTT.